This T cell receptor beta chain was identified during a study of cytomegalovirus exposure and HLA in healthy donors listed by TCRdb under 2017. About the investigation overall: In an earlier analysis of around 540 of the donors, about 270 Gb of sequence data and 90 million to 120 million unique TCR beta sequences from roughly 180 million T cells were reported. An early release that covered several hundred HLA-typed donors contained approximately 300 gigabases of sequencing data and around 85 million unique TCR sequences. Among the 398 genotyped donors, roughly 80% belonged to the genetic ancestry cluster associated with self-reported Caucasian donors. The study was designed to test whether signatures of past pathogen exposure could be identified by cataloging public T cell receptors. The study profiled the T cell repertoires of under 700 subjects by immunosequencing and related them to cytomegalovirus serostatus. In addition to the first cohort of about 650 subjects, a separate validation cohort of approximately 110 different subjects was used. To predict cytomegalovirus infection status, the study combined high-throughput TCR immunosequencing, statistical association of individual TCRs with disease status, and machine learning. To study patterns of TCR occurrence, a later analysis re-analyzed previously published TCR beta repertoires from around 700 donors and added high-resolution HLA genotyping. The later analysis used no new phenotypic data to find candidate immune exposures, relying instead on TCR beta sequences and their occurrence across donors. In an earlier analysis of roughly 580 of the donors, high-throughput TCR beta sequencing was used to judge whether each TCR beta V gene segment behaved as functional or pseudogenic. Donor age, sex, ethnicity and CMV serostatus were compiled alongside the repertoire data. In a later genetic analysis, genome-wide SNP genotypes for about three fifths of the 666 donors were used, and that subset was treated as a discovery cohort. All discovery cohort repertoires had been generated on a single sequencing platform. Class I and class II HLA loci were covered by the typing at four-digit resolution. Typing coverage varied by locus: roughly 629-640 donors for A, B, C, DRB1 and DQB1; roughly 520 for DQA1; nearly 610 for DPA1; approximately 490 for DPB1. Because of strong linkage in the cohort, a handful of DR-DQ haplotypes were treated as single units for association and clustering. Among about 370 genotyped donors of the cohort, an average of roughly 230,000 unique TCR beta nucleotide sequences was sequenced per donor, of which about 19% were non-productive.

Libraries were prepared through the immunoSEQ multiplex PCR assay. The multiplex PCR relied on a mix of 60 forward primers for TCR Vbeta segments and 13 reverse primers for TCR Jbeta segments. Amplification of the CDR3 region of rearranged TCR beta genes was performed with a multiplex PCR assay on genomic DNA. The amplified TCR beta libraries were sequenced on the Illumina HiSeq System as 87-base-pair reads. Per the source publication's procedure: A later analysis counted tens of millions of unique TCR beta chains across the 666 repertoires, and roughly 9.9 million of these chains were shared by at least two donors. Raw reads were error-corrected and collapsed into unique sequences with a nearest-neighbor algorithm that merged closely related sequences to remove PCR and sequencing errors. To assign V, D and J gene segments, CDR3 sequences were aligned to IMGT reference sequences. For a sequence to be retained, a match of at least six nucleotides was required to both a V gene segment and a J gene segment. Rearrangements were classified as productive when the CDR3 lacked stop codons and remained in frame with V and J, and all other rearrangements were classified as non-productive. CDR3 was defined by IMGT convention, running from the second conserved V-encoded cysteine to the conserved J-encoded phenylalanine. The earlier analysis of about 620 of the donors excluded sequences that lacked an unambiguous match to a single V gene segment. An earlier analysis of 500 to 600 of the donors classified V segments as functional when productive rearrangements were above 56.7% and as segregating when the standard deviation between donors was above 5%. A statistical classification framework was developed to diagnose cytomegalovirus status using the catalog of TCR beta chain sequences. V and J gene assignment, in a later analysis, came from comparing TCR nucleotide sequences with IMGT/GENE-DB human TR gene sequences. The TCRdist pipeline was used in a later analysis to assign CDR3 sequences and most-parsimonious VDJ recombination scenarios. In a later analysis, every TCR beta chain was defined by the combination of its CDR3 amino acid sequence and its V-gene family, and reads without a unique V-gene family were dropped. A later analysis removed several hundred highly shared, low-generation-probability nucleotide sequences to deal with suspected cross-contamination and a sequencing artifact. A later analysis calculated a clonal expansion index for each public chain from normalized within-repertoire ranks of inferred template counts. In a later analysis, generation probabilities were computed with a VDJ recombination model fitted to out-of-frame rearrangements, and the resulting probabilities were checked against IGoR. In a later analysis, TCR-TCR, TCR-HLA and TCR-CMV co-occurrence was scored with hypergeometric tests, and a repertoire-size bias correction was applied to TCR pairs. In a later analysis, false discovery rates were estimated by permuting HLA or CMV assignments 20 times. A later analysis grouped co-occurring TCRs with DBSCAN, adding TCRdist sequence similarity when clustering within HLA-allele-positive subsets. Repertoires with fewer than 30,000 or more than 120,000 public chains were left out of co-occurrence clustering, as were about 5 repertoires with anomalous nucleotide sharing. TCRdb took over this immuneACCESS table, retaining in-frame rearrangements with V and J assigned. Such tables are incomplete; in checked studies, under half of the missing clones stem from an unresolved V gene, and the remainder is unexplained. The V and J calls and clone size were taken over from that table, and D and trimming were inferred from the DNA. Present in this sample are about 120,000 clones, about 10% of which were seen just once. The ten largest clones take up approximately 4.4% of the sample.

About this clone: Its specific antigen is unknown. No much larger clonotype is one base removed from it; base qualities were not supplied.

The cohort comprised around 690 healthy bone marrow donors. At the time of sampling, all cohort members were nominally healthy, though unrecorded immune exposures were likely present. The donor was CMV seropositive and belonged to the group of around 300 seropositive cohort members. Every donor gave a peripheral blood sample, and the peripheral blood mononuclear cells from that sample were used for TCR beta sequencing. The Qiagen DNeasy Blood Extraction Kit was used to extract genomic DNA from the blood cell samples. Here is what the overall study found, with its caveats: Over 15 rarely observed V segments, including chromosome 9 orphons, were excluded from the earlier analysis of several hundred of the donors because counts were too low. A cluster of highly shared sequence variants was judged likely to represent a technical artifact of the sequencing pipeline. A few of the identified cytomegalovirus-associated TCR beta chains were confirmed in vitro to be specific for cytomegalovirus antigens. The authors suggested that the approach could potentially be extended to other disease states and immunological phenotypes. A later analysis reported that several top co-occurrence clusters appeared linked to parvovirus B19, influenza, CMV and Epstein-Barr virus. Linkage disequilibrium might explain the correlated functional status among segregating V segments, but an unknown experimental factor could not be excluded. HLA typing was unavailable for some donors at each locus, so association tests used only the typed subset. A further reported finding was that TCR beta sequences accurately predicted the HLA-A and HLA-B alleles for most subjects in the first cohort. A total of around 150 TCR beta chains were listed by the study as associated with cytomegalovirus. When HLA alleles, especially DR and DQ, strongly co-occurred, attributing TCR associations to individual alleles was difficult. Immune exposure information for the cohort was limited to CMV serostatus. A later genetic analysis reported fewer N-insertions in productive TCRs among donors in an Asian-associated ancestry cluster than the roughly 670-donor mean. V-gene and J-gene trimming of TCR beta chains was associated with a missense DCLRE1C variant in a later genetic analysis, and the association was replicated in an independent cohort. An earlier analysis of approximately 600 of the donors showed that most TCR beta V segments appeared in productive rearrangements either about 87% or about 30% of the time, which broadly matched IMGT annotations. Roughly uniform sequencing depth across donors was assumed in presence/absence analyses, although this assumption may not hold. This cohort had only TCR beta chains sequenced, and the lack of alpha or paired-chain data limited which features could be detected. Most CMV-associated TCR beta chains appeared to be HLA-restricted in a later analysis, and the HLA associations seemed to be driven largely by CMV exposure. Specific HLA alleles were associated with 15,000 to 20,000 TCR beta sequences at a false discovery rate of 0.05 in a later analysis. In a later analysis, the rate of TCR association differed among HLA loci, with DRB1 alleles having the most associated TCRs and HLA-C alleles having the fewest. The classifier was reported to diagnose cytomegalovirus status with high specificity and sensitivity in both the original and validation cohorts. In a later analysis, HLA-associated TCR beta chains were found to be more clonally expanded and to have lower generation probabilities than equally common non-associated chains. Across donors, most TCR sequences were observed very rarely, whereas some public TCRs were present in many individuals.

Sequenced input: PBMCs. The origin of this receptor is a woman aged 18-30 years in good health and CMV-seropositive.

The base sequence is TGTGCCAGCAGCTTAGGGCCAGCGGCCGTGGTGGTGTACAATGAGCAGTTCTTC. This sequence encodes CASSLGPAAVVVYNEQFF. This chain is built from TRBV11-2 and TRBJ2-1; 5 matching bases give a weak D call of TRBD2. From the cysteine up to the phenylalanine, the CDR3 has a length of 18 residues. Of the read, only the CDR3 DNA is kept; its 54 bases are in frame from base 1. Reading the germline V gene gives CDR1 SGHAT and CDR2 FQNNGV. A distance of 20 bases separates the germline ends of V and J, which lose 1 base and 4 bases respectively.